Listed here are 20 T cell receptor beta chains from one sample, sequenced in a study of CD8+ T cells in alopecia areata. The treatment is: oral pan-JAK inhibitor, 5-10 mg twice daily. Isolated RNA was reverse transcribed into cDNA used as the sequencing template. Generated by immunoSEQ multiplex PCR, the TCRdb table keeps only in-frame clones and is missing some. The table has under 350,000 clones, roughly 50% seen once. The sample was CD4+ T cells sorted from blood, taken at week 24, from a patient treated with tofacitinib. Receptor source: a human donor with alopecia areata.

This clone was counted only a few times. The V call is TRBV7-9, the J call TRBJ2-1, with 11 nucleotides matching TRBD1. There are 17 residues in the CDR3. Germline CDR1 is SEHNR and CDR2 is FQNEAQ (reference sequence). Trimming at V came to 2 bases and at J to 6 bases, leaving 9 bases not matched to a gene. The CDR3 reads CASSLFIGTGGSNEQFF. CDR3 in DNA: TGTGCCAGCAGCTTATTTATCGGGACAGGGGGTTCCAATGAGCAGTTCTTC.

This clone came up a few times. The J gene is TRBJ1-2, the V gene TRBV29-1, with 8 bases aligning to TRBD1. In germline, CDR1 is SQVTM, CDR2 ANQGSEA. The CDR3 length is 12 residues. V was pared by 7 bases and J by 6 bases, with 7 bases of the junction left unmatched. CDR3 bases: TGCAGCGCCCCAGACAGGGGCGATGGCTACACCTTC. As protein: CSAPDRGDGYTF.

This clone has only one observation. This chain's CDR3 is CAWTPLGGYSNQPQHF. DNA for the CDR3: TGTGCCTGGACCCCACTAGGAGGGTATAGCAATCAGCCCCAGCATTTT. This chain uses TRBV30 with TRBJ1-5; no clear D gene. Germline CDR1 and CDR2: GTSNPN and SVGIG (reference sequence). V lost 4 bases, J lost 0 bases, and 16 bases lay in between. This CDR3 has 16 amino acids.

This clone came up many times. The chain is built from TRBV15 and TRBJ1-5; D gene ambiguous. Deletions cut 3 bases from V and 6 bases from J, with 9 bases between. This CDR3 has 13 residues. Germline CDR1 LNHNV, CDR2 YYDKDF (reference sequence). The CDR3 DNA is TGTGCCACCAGCAGCGGCCGCAGTCAGCCCCAGCATTTT. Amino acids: CATSSGRSQPQHF.

The CDR3 reads CASSLDTTQYF. CDR3 nucleotide sequence: TGTGCCAGCAGCTTAGACACGACCCAGTACTTC. The V and J genes are TRBV7-9 and TRBJ2-5; no clear D. Trimming took 1 base from V and 7 from J, leaving 4 bases between them. Germline loops: CDR1 SEHNR, CDR2 FQNEAQ (reference sequence). The length of the CDR3 is 11 residues. The full variable domain, completed using reference TRBV7-9 and TRBJ2-5, is DTGVSQNPRHKITKRGQNVTFRCDPISEHNRLYWYRQTLGQGPEFLTYFQNEAQLEKSRLLSDRFSAERPKGSFSTLEIQRTEQGDSAMYLCASSLDTTQYFGPGTRLLVL.

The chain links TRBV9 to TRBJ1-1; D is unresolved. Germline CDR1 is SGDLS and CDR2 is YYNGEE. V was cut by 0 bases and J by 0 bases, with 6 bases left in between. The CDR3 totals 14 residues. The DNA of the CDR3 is TGTGCCAGCAGCGTAGGACGGATGAACACTGAAGCTTTCTTT. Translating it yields CASSVGRMNTEAFF.

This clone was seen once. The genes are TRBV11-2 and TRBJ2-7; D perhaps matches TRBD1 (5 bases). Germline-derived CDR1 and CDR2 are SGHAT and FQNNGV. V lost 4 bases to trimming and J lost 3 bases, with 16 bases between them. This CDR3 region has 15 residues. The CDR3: CASSSGPTRLYEQYF. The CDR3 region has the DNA TGTGCCAGCAGCTCAGGGCCAACCCGACTCTACGAGCAGTACTTC. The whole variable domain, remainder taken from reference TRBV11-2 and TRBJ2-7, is EAGVAQSPRYKIIEKRQSVAFWCNPISGHATLYWYQQILGQGPKLLIQFQNNGVVDDSQLPKDRFSAERLKGVDSTLKIQPAKLEDSAVYLCASSSGPTRLYEQYFGPGTRLTVT.

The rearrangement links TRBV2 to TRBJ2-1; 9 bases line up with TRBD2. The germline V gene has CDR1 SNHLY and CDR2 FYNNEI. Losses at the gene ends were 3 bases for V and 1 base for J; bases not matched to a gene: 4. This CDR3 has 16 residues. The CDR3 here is CASSDVLAGSYNEQFF. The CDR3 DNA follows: TGTGCCAGCAGTGATGTCCTAGCGGGGTCCTACAATGAGCAGTTCTTC.

CDR3 region: CASSIGTAYGYTF. In nucleotides, the CDR3 is TGTGCCAGCAGCATCGGGACAGCCTATGGCTACACCTTC. The rearrangement uses TRBV7-9 and TRBJ1-2; 7 bases are shared with TRBD1. Germline CDR1 reads SEHNR; CDR2 reads FQNEAQ (reference sequence). V lost 5 bases to trimming and J lost 4 bases; unmatched junction nucleotides: 4. The CDR3 covers 13 residues.

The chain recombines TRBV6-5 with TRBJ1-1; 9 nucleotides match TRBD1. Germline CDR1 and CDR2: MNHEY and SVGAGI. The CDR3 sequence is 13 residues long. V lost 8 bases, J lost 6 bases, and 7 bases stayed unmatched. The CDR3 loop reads CASEDRGYSEAFF. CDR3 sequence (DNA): TGTGCCAGCGAGGACAGGGGCTACTCTGAAGCTTTCTTT.

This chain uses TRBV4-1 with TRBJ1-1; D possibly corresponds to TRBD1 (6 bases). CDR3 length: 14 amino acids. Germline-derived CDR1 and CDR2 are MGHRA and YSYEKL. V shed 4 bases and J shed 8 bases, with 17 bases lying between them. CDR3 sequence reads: CASSLSVPGQEAFF. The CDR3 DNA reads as TGCGCCAGCAGCCTATCCGTCCCGGGACAAGAAGCTTTCTTT.

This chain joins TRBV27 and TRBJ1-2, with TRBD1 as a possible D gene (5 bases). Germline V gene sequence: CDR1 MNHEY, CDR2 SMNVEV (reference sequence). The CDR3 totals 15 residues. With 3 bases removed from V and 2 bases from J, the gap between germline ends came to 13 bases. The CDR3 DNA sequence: TGTGCCAGCAGTTTCCAGGGCCGCTTGAACTATGGCTACACCTTC. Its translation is CASSFQGRLNYGYTF.

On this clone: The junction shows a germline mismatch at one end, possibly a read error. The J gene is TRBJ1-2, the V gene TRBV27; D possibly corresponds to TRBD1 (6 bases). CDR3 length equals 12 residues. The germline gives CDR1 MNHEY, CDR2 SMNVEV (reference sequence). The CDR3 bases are TGTGCCAGCAGAGATTTTCAGGGGTTTCGGATGTTC. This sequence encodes CASRDFQGFRMF.

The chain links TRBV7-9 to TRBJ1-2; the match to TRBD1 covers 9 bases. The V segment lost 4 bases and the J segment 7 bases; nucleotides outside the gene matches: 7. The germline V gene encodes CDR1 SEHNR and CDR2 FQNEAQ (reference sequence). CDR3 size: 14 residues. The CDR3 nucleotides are TGTGCCAGCAGCTCCCGGGACAGGGCCGGTGGCTACACCTTC. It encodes CASSSRDRAGGYTF.

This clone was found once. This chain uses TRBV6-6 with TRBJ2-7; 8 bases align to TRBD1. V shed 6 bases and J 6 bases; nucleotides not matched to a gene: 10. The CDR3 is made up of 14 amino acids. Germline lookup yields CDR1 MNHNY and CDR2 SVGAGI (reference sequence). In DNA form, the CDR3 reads TGTGCCAGCAGCCCTTACCGGACAGGGAGCGAGCAGTACTTC. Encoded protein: CASSPYRTGSEQYF.

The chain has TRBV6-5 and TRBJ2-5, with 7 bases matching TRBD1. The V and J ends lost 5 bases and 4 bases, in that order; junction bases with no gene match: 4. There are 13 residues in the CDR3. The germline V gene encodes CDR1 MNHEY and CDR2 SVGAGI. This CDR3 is CASSDRARETQYF. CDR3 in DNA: TGTGCCAGCAGTGACAGGGCAAGAGAGACCCAGTACTTC.

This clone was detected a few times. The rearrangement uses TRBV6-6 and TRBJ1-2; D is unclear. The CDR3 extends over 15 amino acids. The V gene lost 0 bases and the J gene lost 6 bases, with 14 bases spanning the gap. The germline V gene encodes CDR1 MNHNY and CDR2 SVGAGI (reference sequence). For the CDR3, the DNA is TGTGCCAGCAGTTACTCGAGAGGAGCGGCGGATGGCTACACCTTC. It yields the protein CASSYSRGAADGYTF.

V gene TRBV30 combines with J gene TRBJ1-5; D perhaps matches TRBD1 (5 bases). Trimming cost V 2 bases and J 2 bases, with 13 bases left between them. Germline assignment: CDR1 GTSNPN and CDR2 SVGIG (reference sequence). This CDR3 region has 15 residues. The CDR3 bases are TGTGCCTGGAGTCGGGGCTTTGGTGGCAATCAGCCCCAGCATTTT. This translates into CAWSRGFGGNQPQHF.

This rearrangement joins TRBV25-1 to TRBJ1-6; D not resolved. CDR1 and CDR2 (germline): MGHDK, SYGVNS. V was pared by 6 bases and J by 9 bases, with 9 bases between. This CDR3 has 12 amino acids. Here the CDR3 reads CASSAVGSPLHF. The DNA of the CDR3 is TGTGCCAGCAGCGCGGTAGGTTCACCCCTCCACTTT.

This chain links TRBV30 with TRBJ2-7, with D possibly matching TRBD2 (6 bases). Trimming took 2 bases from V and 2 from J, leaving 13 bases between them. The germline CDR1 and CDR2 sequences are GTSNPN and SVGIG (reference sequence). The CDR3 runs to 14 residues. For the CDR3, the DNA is TGTGCCTGGAGTCCCGGGAGAGGGGCCTACGAGCAGTACTTC. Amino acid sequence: CAWSPGRGAYEQYF. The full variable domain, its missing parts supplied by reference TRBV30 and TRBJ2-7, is SQTIHQWPATLVQPVGSPLSLECTVEGTSNPNLYWYRQAAGRGLQLLFYSVGIGQISSEVPQNLSASRPQDRQFILSSKKLLLSDSGFYLCAWSPGRGAYEQYFGPGTRLTVT.